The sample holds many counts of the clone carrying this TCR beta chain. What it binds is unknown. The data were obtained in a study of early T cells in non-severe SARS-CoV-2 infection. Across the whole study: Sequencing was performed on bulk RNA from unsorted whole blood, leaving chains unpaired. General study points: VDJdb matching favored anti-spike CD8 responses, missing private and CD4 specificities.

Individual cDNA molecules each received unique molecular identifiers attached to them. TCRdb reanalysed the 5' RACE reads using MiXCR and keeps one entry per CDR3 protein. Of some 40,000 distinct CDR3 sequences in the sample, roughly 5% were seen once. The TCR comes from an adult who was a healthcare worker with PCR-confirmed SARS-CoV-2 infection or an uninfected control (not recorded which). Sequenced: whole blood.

CDR3 loop: CASSSYSPDPLTQYF. The CDR3 DNA reads TGTGCCAGCAGTTCATATTCCCCGGATCCTCTTACGCAGTATTTT. This rearrangement joins TRBV28 to TRBJ2-3; D is undetermined. The length of the CDR3 is 15 residues. Germline CDR1 MDHEN, CDR2 SYDVKM. Trimming took 4 bases from V and 8 from J, leaving 19 bases between them.